This is a list of T cell receptor beta chains from one sample in a study of cytotoxic CD8 clonotypes in ibrutinib-treated CLL. Profiling relied on immunoSEQ multiplex PCR, and the TCRdb table lists in-frame clones only, not all of them. The table has about 140,000 clones, 80% seen once. The sample here was PBMCs, taken after 36 months of ibrutinib treatment. The receptors originated from a human donor with chronic lymphocytic leukemia. Both conserved end residues are part of each CDR3. D genes are given only for firm matches. Not every row has a clone size; where given, it reads once, few, many or a size class.

TRBV28	-	TRBJ1-2	-	CASSTLRARYGYTF	TGTGCCAGCAGCACCCTCCGGGCCCGATATGGCTACACCTTC
TRBV27	few	TRBJ1-5	-	CASSTLWSRNQPQHF	TGTGCCAGCAGTACCCTCTGGAGTCGCAATCAGCCCCAGCATTTT
TRBV6-1	-	TRBJ2-1	TRBD2	CASSEAGLANYNEQFF	TGTGCCAGCAGTGAAGCGGGACTAGCGAACTACAATGAGCAGTTCTTC
TRBV28	-	TRBJ1-2	-	CASSLFMGFGPYGYTF	TGTGCCAGCAGTTTATTTATGGGGTTCGGGCCATATGGCTACACCTTC
TRBV7-2	-	TRBJ2-1	TRBD1	CASSLGQGNNEQFF	TGTGCCAGCAGCTTAGGACAGGGGAACAATGAGCAGTTCTTC
TRBV5-1	-	TRBJ2-3	TRBD2	CASSLGADWREVNEETDTQYF	TGCGCCAGCAGCTTGGGGGCGGACTGGCGGGAGGTCAATGAGGAAACAGATACGCAGTATTTT
TRBV5-5	-	TRBJ2-3	TRBD2	CASSLPGGGGDTQYF	TGTGCCAGCAGCTTGCCGGGAGGTGGAGGGGATACGCAGTATTTT
TRBV7-9	-	TRBJ1-2	-	CASSRRAFNYGYTF	TGTGCCAGCAGCCGCAGAGCGTTTAACTATGGCTACACCTTC
TRBV6-1	-	TRBJ2-7	TRBD1	CASSEGGTGAYEQYF	TGTGCCAGCAGTGAAGGGGGGACAGGGGCCTACGAGCAGTACTTC
TRBV7-9	-	TRBJ2-7	-	CASSIYALGFFRDEQYF	TGTGCCAGCAGCATCTATGCGTTAGGGTTTTTTCGGGACGAGCAGTACTTC
TRBV29-1	-	TRBJ1-5	-	CSVVTGGNQPQHF	TGCAGCGTTGTTACGGGTGGCAATCAGCCCCAGCATTTT
TRBV29-1	few	TRBJ1-2	TRBD1	CSVRTGAGYGYTF	TGCAGCGTTAGGACAGGGGCAGGCTATGGCTACACCTTC
TRBV10-3	-	TRBJ1-1	TRBD1	CAIKGAQGNTEAFF	TGTGCCATCAAGGGGGCGCAGGGGAACACTGAAGCTTTCTTT
TRBV27	-	TRBJ1-1	-	CASGDRNTEAFF	TGTGCCAGCGGAGACAGGAACACTGAAGCTTTCTTT
TRBV11-2	-	TRBJ1-2	-	CASSAGWYRLNGGYGYTF	TGTGCCAGCAGCGCGGGGTGGTACAGATTAAACGGGGGCTATGGCTACACCTTC
TRBV15	-	TRBJ2-1	-	CATSRVPQKGNEQFF	TGTGCCACCAGCAGAGTTCCACAGAAAGGCAATGAGCAGTTCTTC
TRBV5-4	-	TRBJ2-3	TRBD1	CASRGQGTDTQYF	TGTGCCAGCAGAGGACAGGGCACAGATACGCAGTATTTT
TRBV10-2	-	TRBJ2-7	TRBD2	CASSSRLAHPYEQYF	TGCGCCAGCAGTTCCAGACTAGCGCATCCCTACGAGCAGTACTTC
TRBV7-9	-	TRBJ1-2	-	CASSEDFGYTF	TGTGCCAGCAGCGAAGATTTTGGCTACACCTTC
TRBV18	-	TRBJ1-1	-	CASSPSTVNTEAFF	TGTGCCAGCTCACCTTCTACGGTGAACACTGAAGCTTTCTTT
TRBV5-4	-	TRBJ2-3	TRBD2	CASSLAGGGEQDTQYF	TGTGCCAGCAGCTTGGCTGGCGGGGGGGAGCAAGATACGCAGTATTTT
TRBV6-5	-	TRBJ2-7	-	CASSYVVTGEQYF	TGTGCCAGCAGTTATGTAGTGACGGGCGAGCAGTACTTC
TRBV4-1	-	TRBJ1-4	-	CASSQGGGGRGEKLFF	TGCGCCAGCAGCCAAGGAGGTGGGGGGCGTGGGGAAAAACTGTTTTTT
TRBV19	-	TRBJ1-1	-	CASSGRVTEAFF	TGTGCCAGTAGTGGGAGGGTCACTGAAGCTTTCTTT
TRBV6-1	-	TRBJ2-3	-	CASSESLASTDTQYF	TGTGCCAGCAGTGAGAGCCTGGCTAGCACAGATACGCAGTATTTT
TRBV6-4	-	TRBJ2-1	-	CASSEDYSTGEQFF	TGTGCCAGCAGTGAGGACTACTCGACGGGTGAGCAGTTCTTC
TRBV6-4	-	TRBJ2-6	-	CASSVGTSGANVLTF	TGTGCCAGCAGTGTGGGGACCTCTGGGGCCAACGTCCTGACTTTC
TRBV2	-	TRBJ2-1	-	CASSDFREQFF	TGTGCCAGCAGCGACTTCCGGGAGCAGTTCTTC
TRBV28	-	TRBJ1-4	-	CASRAESGIRVEKLFF	TGTGCCAGCAGGGCGGAGTCCGGGATTCGGGTTGAAAAACTGTTTTTT
TRBV6-6	-	TRBJ2-7	-	CASSYRGSTLYEQYF	TGTGCCAGCAGTTACAGGGGTAGCACCCTCTACGAGCAGTACTTC
TRBV6-1	few	TRBJ1-2	TRBD1	CASSGVTGNGYTF	TGTGCCAGCAGTGGGGTGACAGGGAATGGCTACACCTTC
TRBV5-1	once	TRBJ2-3	TRBD2	CASSTQSGGALDTQYF	TGCGCCAGCAGCACACAGAGCGGGGGGGCTTTAGATACGCAGTATTTT
TRBV7-9	once	TRBJ2-7	-	CASSLYVGSPYEQYF	TGTGCCAGCAGCTTATATGTCGGGAGTCCCTACGAGCAGTACTTC
TRBV5-1	-	TRBJ1-2	-	CASSFYGGTAGGYTF	TGCGCCAGCAGCTTTTATGGGGGAACCGCGGGAGGCTACACCTTC
TRBV5-4	few	TRBJ2-3	TRBD1	CASSQKQGAGLIDTQYF	TGTGCCAGCAGCCAAAAGCAGGGGGCTGGTCTGATAGATACGCAGTATTTT
TRBV5-1	-	TRBJ1-4	-	CASRGGTINEKLFF	TGCGCCAGCCGTGGGGGAACAATTAATGAAAAACTGTTTTTT
TRBV20-1	-	TRBJ2-7	-	CSASDRYEQYF	TGCAGTGCTAGCGACAGGTACGAGCAGTACTTC
TRBV7-8	-	TRBJ1-5	TRBD1	CASSLGNRGWDQPQHF	TGTGCCAGCAGCTTAGGAAACAGGGGTTGGGATCAGCCCCAGCATTTT
TRBV18	-	TRBJ1-2	TRBD1	CASSPDRGSGYTF	TGTGCCAGCTCACCGGACAGGGGCTCTGGCTACACCTTC
TRBV18	-	TRBJ1-2	-	CASSPDRYVYGYTF	TGTGCCAGCTCACCCGACCGGTATGTCTATGGCTACACCTTC
TRBV10-1	-	TRBJ1-2	TRBD1	CASSPDRGSSYGYTF	TGCGCCAGCAGCCCCGACAGGGGATCGAGCTATGGCTACACCTTC
TRBV7-8	-	TRBJ2-5	-	CASSLRQGRETQYF	TGTGCCAGCAGCTTACGGCAGGGCAGAGAGACCCAGTACTTC
TRBV28	-	TRBJ2-1	TRBD2	CATWGGFFNEQFF	TGTGCCACCTGGGGGGGGTTTTTTAATGAGCAGTTCTTC
TRBV10-3	-	TRBJ1-1	TRBD1	CAISGTGESAEAFF	TGTGCCATCAGTGGGACAGGGGAGTCGGCTGAAGCTTTCTTT
TRBV28	-	TRBJ2-3	-	CASSLRDTQYF	TGTGCCAGCAGTTTACGAGATACGCAGTATTTT
TRBV10-3	few	TRBJ1-2	TRBD1	CAISADRVGGYTF	TGTGCCATCAGTGCGGACAGGGTTGGCGGCTACACCTTC
TRBV7-2	-	TRBJ2-1	-	CASSRDPPSYNEQFF	TGTGCCAGCAGTCGGGACCCTCCCTCCTACAATGAGCAGTTCTTC
TRBV5-1	-	TRBJ1-5	-	CASSLDRDSQPQHF	TGCGCCAGCAGCTTGGACAGGGATAGTCAGCCCCAGCATTTT
TRBV18	-	TRBJ1-1	TRBD1	CASSPGQGWAEAFF	TGTGCCAGCTCCCCTGGACAGGGTTGGGCTGAAGCTTTCTTT
TRBV15	-	TRBJ2-2	TRBD2	CATSTLAGITGELFF	TGTGCCACCAGCACTTTAGCGGGAATCACCGGGGAGCTGTTTTTT
TRBV30	-	TRBJ2-1	-	CAWSALNEQFF	TGTGCCTGGAGCGCGCTAAATGAGCAGTTCTTC
TRBV2	-	TRBJ2-7	-	CASRPTVSSYEQYF	TGTGCCAGCAGACCGACGGTCAGCTCCTACGAGCAGTACTTC
TRBV18	-	TRBJ1-1	TRBD1	CASSPPKQGTRTEAFF	TGTGCCAGCTCACCACCGAAACAGGGGACGAGGACTGAAGCTTTCTTT
TRBV21-1	-	TRBJ1-2	-	CASSKQVRPTYGYTF	TGTGCCAGCAGCAAACAGGTCCGCCCAACCTATGGCTACACCTTC
TRBV11-2	-	TRBJ2-3	-	CASSLGLNTGADTQYF	TGTGCCAGCAGCTTAGGGCTTAACACTGGCGCAGATACGCAGTATTTT
TRBV18	-	TRBJ1-5	-	CASSPNDQPQHF	TGTGCCAGCTCACCAAACGACCAGCCCCAGCATTTT
TRBV11-3	-	TRBJ2-1	TRBD1	CASSLNKFSGQGANEQFF	TGTGCCAGCAGCTTAAATAAGTTCTCGGGACAGGGGGCCAATGAGCAGTTCTTC
TRBV6-5	-	TRBJ2-7	-	CASSYGADYEQYF	TGTGCCAGCAGTTACGGGGCGGACTACGAGCAGTACTTC
TRBV28	-	TRBJ2-7	-	CASSLSRDGYEQYF	TGTGCCAGCAGTTTAAGCAGGGATGGCTACGAGCAGTACTTC